This T cell receptor (beta chain) was observed in a study of blood T cell repertoires in COVID-19. Trimming took 6 bases from V and 0 from J; bases not matched to a gene: 9. CDR3 length: 16 residues. The germline CDR1 and CDR2 sequences are SNHLY and FYNNEI. Some clones are missing from TCRdb's copy, which holds only in-frame ones; the method was immunoSEQ multiplex PCR. The table records about 310,000 clones, around 91% of them present only once. The gene calls are TRBV2 and TRBJ2-3; 7 bases align to TRBD2. This sequence was found in a woman between 40 and 55 years old who had recovered from COVID-19. Material: PBMCs or T cells enriched from blood (not recorded which). CDR3 DNA sequence: TGTGCCAGCAGAGCTCTGGGCGGGGGTAGCACAGATACGCAGTATTTT. Its translation: CASRALGGGSTDTQYF.